This T cell receptor (beta chain) was recorded in a study of CD8 T cells in ankylosing spondylitis (dated by TCRdb to 2016 to 2017). Background for the entire study: The study set out to find disease-linked TCR variants by profiling T cell receptor beta repertoires in ankylosing spondylitis patients and healthy donors. The full study cohort was made up of roughly 25 ankylosing spondylitis patients and more than 90 healthy donors. Samples of peripheral blood were taken, and for ankylosing spondylitis patients, synovial fluid was collected as well. Overall results and qualifications from the work: Some TCR beta motif variants had previously been reported in synovial fluid and blood of reactive arthritis patients, which suggested common disease-initiation mechanisms. Significant enrichment of the disease-linked clones was reported in matched synovial fluid samples from ankylosing spondylitis patients. The disease-linked clones had a CD8+ phenotype and were found at relatively low frequencies in peripheral blood. A TCR beta motif of several highly homologous amino acid variants appeared characteristic of blood from ankylosing spondylitis patients.

Sequenced on an Illumina HiSeq 2500. Quantitative 5'-RACE with molecular barcodes was used to prepare TCR beta libraries. Per the original workflow: A new computational method, built on a probabilistic model of VDJ rearrangement, was used to identify disease-linked TCR variants. TCRdb applied fastp at Q25 and MiXCR to the public reads, then kept only in-frame beta chains. Rows with a matching CDR3 protein are joined into one entry that keeps the most common DNA and genes. TCRdb's processing, not the authors' own work, is the source of the V and J calls. In this sample the table shows about 130,000 distinct CDR3 sequences, about 15% of which occur a single time. 30% to 35% of the sample is held by the ten biggest clonotypes. V and J lose 2 bases and 1 base, and a span of 9 bases separates them. From the germline V gene (reference sequence), CDR1 is DFQATT and CDR2 is SNEGSKA. The CDR3 runs 13 amino acids, cysteine and phenylalanine included. Only the CDR3 DNA is retained, 39 bases long and in frame from the first base.

There are a few counts of this clonotype. No antigen is known for it. No base qualities exist here, and no much larger clone lies one base off it. This receptor was identified in a male donor with ankylosing spondylitis. Recombination linked TRBV20-1 to TRBJ2-7; the D gene is unclear. The sequenced sample consisted of blood, either unsorted or a sorted T cell fraction (not recorded which). The sequence in DNA is TGCAGTGCTAGATGGGCAGAATCCTACGAGCAGTACTTC. It codes for CSARWAESYEQYF.